These 21 T cell receptor beta chains were all obtained from the same sample, sequenced in a study of OX40 agonist ivuxolimab in advanced cancers. Sequenced by immunoSEQ multiplex PCR; TCRdb stores in-frame clones only, minus some. This sample carries over 45,000 clones, 75% to 90% of them seen once, and the ten largest clones take 30% to 35%. This specimen consisted of CD4+ or CD8+ T cells sorted from blood, obtained in a trial of the OX40 agonist ivuxolimab. The receptors were gathered from an adult with an advanced solid tumor such as melanoma, head and neck, liver or kidney cancer.

The table lists this clone with a count of one. This chain uses TRBV7-9 with TRBJ2-7, with D perhaps TRBD1 (5 bases). The CDR3 loop spans 17 amino acids. The germline V gene has CDR1 SEHNR and CDR2 FQNEAQ (reference sequence). Trimming cost V 5 bases and J 2 bases, with 22 bases left between them. CDR3 loop: CASSPPRVGQGTYEQYF. The CDR3 DNA reads TGTGCCAGCAGCCCTCCCCGGGTGGGCCAGGGCACCTACGAGCAGTACTTC.

The rearrangement links TRBV21-1 to TRBJ1-5. TRBV21-1 is a documented pseudogene. This CDR3 is built from 16 residues. For the CDR3, the DNA is TGTGCCAGCGGATTACAGGACCCGGGGGACAATCAGCCCCAGCATTTT. Its protein is CASGLQDPGDNQPQHF.

J is TRBJ1-6 and V is TRBV23-1; a possible D gene is TRBD1 (5 bases). TRBV23-1 is treated as an ORF (open reading frame) with a function not yet certain. Between the trimmed V and J ends, which lost 0 bases and 0 bases, there was a span of 24 bases. The CDR3 has 22 amino acids. The DNA of the CDR3 is TGCGCCAGCAGTCAATCTCCTGGACTTTCGAGGGACTGCCGCTCCTATAATTCACCCCTCCACTTT. Translated: CASSQSPGLSRDCRSYNSPLHF.

This clone was recorded only once. This chain links TRBV7-8 with TRBJ1-6, with D perhaps TRBD1 (6 bases). CDR1 is SGHVS, CDR2 FQNEAQ, per germline. This CDR3 region has 16 residues. V dropped 6 bases and J dropped 9 bases, with 21 bases sitting between them. Here the CDR3 reads CASSLRVDSSLSPLHF. The CDR3 region has the DNA TGTGCCAGCAGTCTTAGAGTGGACAGTAGCCTTTCACCCCTCCACTTT.

The chain carries TRBV6-5 and TRBJ2-7; 7 nucleotides match TRBD2. V lost 8 bases, J lost 6 bases, and 13 bases stayed unmatched. This CDR3 has 14 residues. Germline V gives CDR1 MNHEY, CDR2 SVGAGI. This CDR3 is CASGPPGGFIEQYF. The CDR3 DNA follows: TGTGCCAGCGGCCCCCCCGGGGGGTTTATCGAGCAGTACTTC.

The chain carries TRBV5-6 and TRBJ1-1; a possible D gene is TRBD1 (6 bases). V dropped 3 bases and J dropped 1 base, with 10 bases sitting between them. The CDR3 length is 14 residues. CDR1 is SGHDT and CDR2 is YYEEEE in the germline V gene. The CDR3, as DNA: TGTGCCAGCAGCTGGGGGACACAGAACACTGAAGCTTTCTTT. Translated, it gives CASSWGTQNTEAFF.

This chain joins TRBV29-1 and TRBJ2-3, with a possible D match to TRBD2 (5 bases). This CDR3 region has 15 residues. CDR1 is SQVTM, CDR2 ANQGSEA, per germline. V was clipped by 5 bases and J by 0 bases, with 15 bases between them. CDR3 sequence (DNA): TGCAGCGTTCTGAGGGAATGGAGTAGCACAGATACGCAGTATTTT. It translates to CSVLREWSSTDTQYF.

The sample holds a few counts of this clone. The chain joins TRBV9 to TRBJ1-2; 7 positions match TRBD1. Trimming at V came to 4 bases and at J to 1 base, leaving 7 bases not matched to a gene. This CDR3 has 15 residues. Germline assignment: CDR1 SGDLS and CDR2 YYNGEE. CDR3 in DNA: TGTGCCAGCAGCCCCCAACCAGGGGGTAACTATGGCTACACCTTC. Translating it yields CASSPQPGGNYGYTF.

V usage is TRBV6-5 and J usage is TRBJ2-1; D gene ambiguous. The germline V gene encodes CDR1 MNHEY and CDR2 SVGAGI. The V gene lost 8 bases and the J gene lost 4 bases, with 9 bases spanning the gap. The CDR3 covers 12 residues. The CDR3 coding sequence is TGTGCCAGCGTGGGCAGGTACAATGAGCAGTTCTTC. It yields the protein CASVGRYNEQFF.

The chain couples TRBV9 to TRBJ1-5, with D perhaps TRBD1 (6 bases). This CDR3 comprises 16 residues. Trimming shortened V by 4 bases and J by 12 bases, and 26 bases separated the two germline ends. CDR1 and CDR2 from the germline V gene are SGDLS and YYNGEE. The CDR3 sequence: CASSLRWGAPIGDQHF. Written as DNA, the CDR3 is TGTGCCAGCAGCCTCAGGTGGGGGGCTCCAATTGGGGACCAGCATTTT.

On this clone itself: The sample contains more than one DNA sequence encoding this CDR3. The DNA of the CDR3 is TGTGCCAGCAGCTTGGTTCGGCATGAGCAGTTCTTC. Translated: CASSLVRHEQFF. The V and J genes are TRBV5-6 and TRBJ2-1; D uncertain. The CDR3 covers 12 residues. Trimming took 0 bases from V and 8 from J, leaving 6 bases between them. In germline, CDR1 is SGHDT, CDR2 YYEEEE.

J is TRBJ1-1 and V is TRBV11-2, with D possibly matching TRBD1 (5 bases). V lost 5 bases, J lost 2 bases, and 15 bases lay in between. In germline, CDR1 is SGHAT, CDR2 FQNNGV. This CDR3 is built from 15 residues. CDR3 region: CASSPRTGLNTEAFF. The CDR3, as DNA: TGTGCCAGCAGCCCACGGACGGGGCTAAACACTGAAGCTTTCTTT.

This rearrangement joins TRBV4-1 to TRBJ2-3; 11 nucleotides agree with TRBD2. Trimming removed 4 bases from V and 0 bases from J; junction bases left unmatched: 9. This CDR3 is 18 amino acids long. The germline gives CDR1 MGHRA, CDR2 YSYEKL. The CDR3 region is CASSPSPSGGSSTDTQYF. The CDR3, as DNA: TGCGCCAGCAGCCCAAGCCCTAGCGGGGGGTCTAGCACAGATACGCAGTATTTT.

The chain uses TRBV6-6 and TRBJ2-1; D remains ambiguous. V lost 1 base to trimming and J lost 6 bases, with 13 bases between them. Germline lookup yields CDR1 MNHNY and CDR2 SVGAGI (reference sequence). CDR3 size: 15 residues. CDR3 sequence (DNA): TGTGCCAGCAGTTACTGGCCTTCCCGGCTCAATGAGCAGTTCTTC. This gives the protein CASSYWPSRLNEQFF.

V is TRBV6-5 and J is TRBJ1-6; the D gene is possibly TRBD1 (6 bases). Between the trimmed V and J ends, which lost 4 bases and 6 bases, there was a span of 13 bases. The CDR3 is made up of 15 amino acids. Germline loops: CDR1 MNHEY, CDR2 SVGAGI. This CDR3 is CASSWADRTNSPLHF. The CDR3 DNA reads TGTGCCAGCAGTTGGGCCGACAGGACTAATTCACCCCTCCACTTT.

This sequence joins TRBV27 and TRBJ1-4; D is unclear. Trimming pared 2 bases from V and 12 bases from J, leaving 16 bases between. The CDR3 runs 14 residues. CDR1 MNHEY and CDR2 SMNVEV come from the germline V gene (reference sequence). CDR3 sequence: CASSLRREGLELFF. As DNA, the CDR3 is TGTGCCAGCAGTTTAAGGCGGGAGGGTCTTGAACTGTTTTTT. Together with reference TRBV27 and TRBJ1-4, the CDR3 gives the full variable domain: EAQVTQNPRYLITVTGKKLTVTCSQNMNHEYMSWYRQDPGLGLRQIYYSMNVEVTDKGDVPEGYKVSRKEKRNFPLILESPSPNQTSLYFCASSLRREGLELFFGSGTQLSVL.

The chain employs TRBV19 and TRBJ2-7; maybe TRBD2 (6 bases). The V gene's germline CDR1 is LNHDA and CDR2 SQIVND (reference sequence). Trimming removed 3 bases at V and 3 bases at J, with 15 bases between. This CDR3 contains 15 residues. As DNA, the CDR3 is TGTGCCAGTAGTATTTATTGGGGGGAGGTCTACGAGCAGTACTTC. It is translated as CASSIYWGEVYEQYF.

The CDR3 spells CASSPGMGGGEKLFF. CDR3 nucleotides: TGTGCCAGCAGTCCCGGGATGGGTGGAGGTGAAAAACTGTTTTTT. The V call is TRBV6-6, the J call TRBJ1-4; D call uncertain. From germline, CDR1 is MNHNY and CDR2 SVGAGI (reference sequence). The V gene lost 5 bases and the J gene lost 7 bases, with 17 bases spanning the gap. The CDR3 sequence is 15 residues long.

The chain combines TRBV5-1 with TRBJ1-1; D gene uncertain. Per the germline V gene, CDR1 is SGHRS and CDR2 is YFSETQ. V lost 4 bases and J 5 bases, leaving 12 bases between the germline ends. This CDR3 contains 13 residues. The DNA for the CDR3 is TGCGCCAGCAGCCTAACAATGGGGACTGAAGCTTTCTTT. Translated: CASSLTMGTEAFF. Supplemented by reference TRBV5-1 and TRBJ1-1, the full variable domain reads KAGVTQTPRYLIKTRGQQVTLSCSPISGHRSVSWYQQTPGQGLQFLFEYFSETQRNKGNFPGRFSGRQFSNSRSEMNVSTLELGDSALYLCASSLTMGTEAFFGQGTRLTVV.

This chain links TRBV27 with TRBJ2-7; possibly TRBD1 for D (6 bases). Trimming removed 5 bases from V and 3 bases from J, with 14 bases in between. CDR3 length: 14 residues. Germline V gives CDR1 MNHEY, CDR2 SMNVEV (reference sequence). The CDR3 DNA follows: TGTGCCAGCAGTATCAACGGACAGAGCTACGAGCAGTACTTC. Protein product: CASSINGQSYEQYF.

This clone was seen a handful of times. This chain links TRBV7-9 with TRBJ1-2; no clear D gene. CDR1 and CDR2 (germline): SEHNR, FQNEAQ (reference sequence). The CDR3 extends over 14 amino acids. V lost 1 base to trimming and J lost 1 base, with 7 bases between them. The CDR3 DNA sequence: TGTGCCAGCAGCTTAGTTGCCGATAACTATGGCTACACCTTC. Translated, it gives CASSLVADNYGYTF.